Presented here are 26 T cell receptor beta chains from one specimen sequenced in a study of T cells after yellow fever vaccination. One entry per CDR3 protein results from TCRdb running MiXCR on the 5' RACE reads. The table shows roughly 350,000 distinct CDR3 sequences, with 4.1% occurring only once. The sample was PBMCs, taken 5 days after the yellow fever booster vaccination. The source is a man between 18 and 29 years old who received the YFV17D yellow fever vaccine.

The sample holds many counts of this clonotype. The CDR3 DNA is TGCAGTGCCCCGGACAGGGGGCGAGGCACCGGGGAGCTGTTTTTT. Translation gives CSAPDRGRGTGELFF. V and J are TRBV20-1 and TRBJ2-2; 11 bases are shared with TRBD1. Trimming cost V 6 bases and J 4 bases; bases outside gene matches: 7. The germline V gene encodes CDR1 DFQATT and CDR2 SNEGSKA (reference sequence). The CDR3 loop spans 15 amino acids.

The rearrangement uses TRBV20-1 and TRBJ2-1; TRBD2 aligns across 8 bases. CDR1 is DFQATT and CDR2 is SNEGSKA in the germline V gene (reference sequence). This CDR3 has 13 residues. Germline trimming cut 6 bases from V and 9 bases from J; bases unmatched to any gene: 10. CDR3 DNA sequence: TGCAGTGCCGTAGCGGGGCGAGTCAGTGAGCAGTTCTTC. Its protein product is CSAVAGRVSEQFF.

The table lists this clonotype with a few counts. The chain couples TRBV10-3 to TRBJ2-7, with D tentatively TRBD1 (6 bases). The CDR3 has 15 amino acids. CDR1 is ENHRY and CDR2 is SYGVKD in the germline V gene. The V end was cut by 1 base, the J end by 0 bases, with 10 bases between. The CDR3 loop reads CAISEFDRRSYEQYF. In nucleotides, the CDR3 is TGTGCCATCAGTGAGTTCGACAGGCGCTCCTACGAGCAGTACTTC.

This clonotype was counted between two and nine times. In DNA, the CDR3 is TGTGCCAGCAGAGTAGACGGGGGCAATCAGCCCCAGCATTTT. Translated, it gives CASRVDGGNQPQHF. The V gene is TRBV28, the J gene TRBJ1-5; D gene unclear. The CDR3 totals 14 residues. The germline CDR1 and CDR2 sequences are MDHEN and SYDVKM. V shed 6 bases and J shed 2 bases, with 11 bases lying between them.

This clonotype occurred many times. The chain recombines TRBV12-3 or TRBV12-4 with TRBJ2-5; D remains ambiguous. The ends were cut back, 6 bases at V and 5 bases at J, with 13 bases in the middle. The CDR3 runs to 13 residues. Here the CDR3 reads CASRNPKWETQYF. The CDR3 nucleotides read TGTGCCAGCAGAAACCCAAAGTGGGAGACCCAGTACTTC.

This clonotype turned up a few times. The chain is built from TRBV19 and TRBJ2-7; no definite D call. CDR1 and CDR2 (germline): LNHDA, SQIVND (reference sequence). The CDR3 length is 13 residues. Trimming left V 4 bases short and J 0 bases short, with 7 bases between. The CDR3 coding sequence is TGTGCCAGTAGTACATCTAGCTCCTACGAGCAGTACTTC. It encodes CASSTSSSYEQYF.

This clonotype has a handful of counts. The chain is built from TRBV5-6 and TRBJ1-1; D ambiguous. The CDR3 has 13 residues. The germline V gene encodes CDR1 SGHDT and CDR2 YYEEEE. The germline V and J ends were trimmed by 0 bases and 5 bases, with 8 bases remaining between them. The CDR3 DNA sequence: TGTGCCAGCAGCTTGGTACCAGAGACTGAAGCTTTCTTT. It encodes CASSLVPETEAFF. Full variable domain (rest looked up from reference TRBV5-6 and TRBJ1-1): DAGVTQSPTHLIKTRGQQVTLRCSPKSGHDTVSWYQQALGQGPQFIFQYYEEEERQRGNFPDRFSGHQFPNYSSELNVNALLLGDSALYLCASSLVPETEAFFGQGTRLTVV.

The rearrangement links TRBV12-3 or TRBV12-4 to TRBJ1-3; D is unresolved. The CDR3 contains 15 residues. The ends were cut back, 4 bases at V and 3 bases at J, with 13 bases in the middle. The CDR3 loop reads CASSSGRVLGNTIYF. The CDR3 nucleotides are TGTGCCAGCAGTTCCGGACGGGTTCTTGGAAACACCATATATTTT.

The CDR3 region is CASSRTGEAYEQYV. Written as DNA, the CDR3 is TGCGCCAGCAGCCGGACGGGGGAGGCCTACGAGCAGTACGTC. The chain uses TRBV23-1 and TRBJ2-7; perhaps TRBD2 as D (6 bases). TRBV23-1 is marked as an open reading frame, function uncertain. The ends were cut back, 6 bases at V and 2 bases at J, with 14 bases in the middle. This CDR3 spans 14 amino acids.

This chain links TRBV19 with TRBJ2-2; 10 bases are a match to TRBD1. Germline V lookup: CDR1 LNHDA, CDR2 SQIVND (reference sequence). There are 15 residues in the CDR3. V gave up 5 bases and J gave up 3 bases; unmatched junction bases: 3. In DNA form, the CDR3 reads TGTGCCAGTAGTTCGGGACAGGGGCACACCGGGGAGCTGTTTTTT. The encoded protein is CASSSGQGHTGELFF. Using reference TRBV19 and TRBJ2-2 for the parts outside the CDR3, the full variable domain is DGGITQSPKYLFRKEGQNVTLSCEQNLNHDAMYWYRQDPGQGLRLIYYSQIVNDFQKGDIAEGYSVSREKKESFPLTVTSAQKNPTAFYLCASSSGQGHTGELFFGEGSRLTVL.

This clonotype was counted between two and nine times. This chain joins TRBV5-4 and TRBJ1-1, with 12 nucleotides matching TRBD1. This CDR3 is 15 amino acids long. V shed 3 bases and J 6 bases; nucleotides not matched to a gene: 6. The germline gives CDR1 SGHNT, CDR2 YYREEE (reference sequence). In nucleotides, the CDR3 is TGTGCCAGCAGCTGGACCGGGACAGGGGGCTCTGAAGCTTTCTTT. This gives the protein CASSWTGTGGSEAFF.

The chain couples TRBV7-2 to TRBJ2-1; D remains ambiguous. Trimming shortened V by 5 bases and J by 8 bases, and 10 bases separated the two germline ends. CDR3 length: 12 amino acids. Looked up from germline, CDR1 is SGHTA and CDR2 is FQGNSA. The CDR3 nucleotides are TGTGCCAGCAGCCCGAGGAGCCATGAGCAGTTCTTC. The encoded protein is CASSPRSHEQFF.

Written as DNA, the CDR3 is TGTGCCAGCAGGGTTTATAACTATGGCTACACCTTC. This codes for CASRVYNYGYTF. The chain combines TRBV2 with TRBJ1-2; no clear D gene. Germline-derived CDR1 and CDR2 are SNHLY and FYNNEI. The CDR3 runs to 12 residues. Trimming pared 6 bases from V and 1 base from J, leaving 6 bases between. Using reference TRBV2 and TRBJ1-2 for the parts outside the CDR3, the full variable domain is EPEVTQTPSHQVTQMGQEVILRCVPISNHLYFYWYRQILGQKVEFLVSFYNNEISEKSEIFDDQFSVERPDGSNFTLKIRSTKLEDSAMYFCASRVYNYGYTFGSGTRLTVV.

This clonotype was counted many times. One end of the junction does not line up with germline, which may come from a read error. This sequence joins TRBV5-1 and TRBJ2-3, with D maybe TRBD2 (6 bases). Germline V gene data show CDR1 as SGHRS and CDR2 as YFSETQ. The CDR3 consists of 13 residues. This chain's CDR3 is CASRLEGTDTQYF. In DNA form, the CDR3 reads TGTGCCAGCAGGCTGGAGGGTACAGATACGCAGTATTTT.

This clonotype was observed a few times. This chain links TRBV5-1 with TRBJ1-1; D gene uncertain. The germline V and J ends were trimmed by 4 bases and 1 base, with 14 bases remaining between them. The germline gives CDR1 SGHRS, CDR2 YFSETQ. This CDR3 comprises 15 residues. The CDR3 coding sequence is TGCGCCAGCAGCCAGCCCGAGGTGGGGAACACTGAAGCTTTCTTT. As protein: CASSQPEVGNTEAFF.

The chain combines TRBV4-1 with TRBJ1-1; TRBD1 matches at 7 bases. CDR3 length: 13 residues. V was pared by 2 bases and J by 10 bases, with 7 bases of the junction left unmatched. Germline loops: CDR1 MGHRA, CDR2 YSYEKL. CDR3 sequence (DNA): TGCGCCAGCAGCCAATTGAGGGGGCGCGGAGCTTTCTTT. Protein product: CASSQLRGRGAFF.

This clonotype was observed a few times. The gene calls are TRBV6-2 or TRBV6-3 and TRBJ2-3, with D possibly TRBD1 on 6 matching bases. The V end lost 2 bases, the J end lost 6 bases, and 12 bases lay between the germline ends. The V gene's germline CDR1 is MNHEY and CDR2 SVGEGT. CDR3 size: 14 residues. Here the CDR3 reads CASSYPGTLDTQYF. The CDR3 nucleotides are TGTGCCAGCAGTTACCCGGGGACACTTGATACGCAGTATTTT.

The chain carries TRBV4-1 and TRBJ2-1, with 11 bases identical to TRBD2. The CDR3 loop spans 16 amino acids. V lost 2 bases and J lost 7; bases outside the gene matches: 7. Germline CDR1 reads MGHRA; CDR2 reads YSYEKL. The CDR3 spells CASSQQSGLAANEQFF. CDR3 sequence (DNA): TGCGCCAGCAGCCAACAATCGGGACTAGCGGCGAATGAGCAGTTCTTC.

This clonotype has more than one count but fewer than ten. V is TRBV7-9 and J is TRBJ1-1; D is undetermined. The CDR3 loop spans 14 amino acids. Trimming stripped 5 bases from V and 3 bases from J, with 13 bases between. Germline V gives CDR1 SEHNR, CDR2 FQNEAQ (reference sequence). The CDR3 DNA reads as TGTGCCAGCAGCCCGACCCGTCGGGACACTGAAGCTTTCTTT. This translates into CASSPTRRDTEAFF.

The chain employs TRBV4-2 and TRBJ2-1; 9 nucleotides agree with TRBD1. The CDR3 length is 16 residues. Germline V gives CDR1 LGHNA, CDR2 YNFKEQ. V shed 4 bases and J 5 bases; nucleotides not matched to a gene: 9. The CDR3 region has the DNA TGTGCCAGCAGCCGAGCTGGACAGGGGCAAGACAATGAGCAGTTCTTC. This codes for CASSRAGQGQDNEQFF.

This clonotype was counted at least ten times. This sequence joins TRBV6-2 or TRBV6-3 and TRBJ1-6; D remains ambiguous. The CDR3 length is 13 residues. V was shortened by 6 bases and J by 9 bases, with 12 bases between the two germline ends. Germline V gene lookup returns CDR1 MNHEY and CDR2 SVGEGT. CDR3 coding DNA: TGTGCCAGCAGCGACTATCGAGGTTCACCCCTCCACTTT. It codes for CASSDYRGSPLHF.

The J gene is TRBJ2-7, the V gene TRBV28; TRBD1 matches 7 bases. V was clipped by 6 bases and J by 3 bases; unmatched bases: 8. Germline V lookup: CDR1 MDHEN, CDR2 SYDVKM. The CDR3 has 14 amino acids. The CDR3 reads CASRGQTPIYEQYF. The CDR3 DNA reads TGTGCCAGCAGGGGACAGACCCCTATCTACGAGCAGTACTTC.

This clonotype was detected a few times. This chain joins TRBV20-1 and TRBJ2-3; D unresolved. The V end was cut by 6 bases, the J end by 6 bases, with 22 bases between. Per germline, CDR1 DFQATT and CDR2 SNEGSKA (reference sequence). This CDR3 has 15 residues. The CDR3 bases are TGCAGTGCCCCCACCCCCGCTCGACAAATGGATACGCAGTATTTT. It encodes CSAPTPARQMDTQYF.

This clonotype was found a few times. V usage is TRBV7-2 and J usage is TRBJ1-3; the D is unclear. The CDR3 is 16 residues long. Germline loops: CDR1 SGHTA, CDR2 FQGNSA. The germline V and J ends were trimmed by 1 base and 4 bases, with 14 bases remaining between them. The CDR3 coding sequence is TGTGCCAGCAGCTTAGGAAGCCGCCGGGCCGGAAACACCATATATTTT. It translates to CASSLGSRRAGNTIYF.

In its sample, this clonotype was seen many times. This chain joins TRBV5-1 and TRBJ1-2, with D unclear. The CDR3 extends over 10 amino acids. Germline CDR1 is SGHRS and CDR2 is YFSETQ. With 1 base removed from V and 8 bases from J, the gap between germline ends came to 3 bases. The chain's CDR3 is CASSLKGYTF. The CDR3 DNA reads TGCGCCAGCAGCTTGAAGGGCTACACCTTC.

There are a few counts of this clonotype. The chain links TRBV27 to TRBJ2-3; 9 nucleotides agree with TRBD1. The V and J ends lost 5 bases and 5 bases, in that order; junction bases with no gene match: 8. This CDR3 is 15 amino acids long. The V gene's germline CDR1 is MNHEY and CDR2 SMNVEV (reference sequence). The CDR3 DNA is TGTGCCAGCAGTGCGGGACAGGGCGGCGGAGATACGCAGTATTTT. It encodes CASSAGQGGGDTQYF.